The 27 T cell receptor beta chains given below trace back to one sample, sequenced in a study of CD8 T cells in ankylosing spondylitis. TCRdb reprocessed the 5' RACE reads via MiXCR and lists one record per CDR3 protein. The repertoire holds around 160,000 distinct CDR3 sequences, with 11% as singletons. Sequences were obtained from blood, either unsorted or a sorted T cell fraction (not recorded which). All receptors come from a male donor with ankylosing spondylitis or in good health (not recorded which).

This chain uses TRBV27 with TRBJ2-3; no clear D. The V end was cut by 0 bases, the J end by 5 bases, with 6 bases between. The CDR3 sequence is 13 residues long. Germline V gene data show CDR1 as MNHEY and CDR2 as SMNVEV (reference sequence). CDR3 nucleotide sequence: TGTGCCAGCAGTTTATCGCGAAAAGATACGCAGTATTTT. This encodes CASSLSRKDTQYF.

This clonotype was seen ten or more times. The V gene is TRBV28, the J gene TRBJ2-1; D is perhaps TRBD2 (5 bases). This CDR3 has 14 amino acids. V dropped 6 bases and J dropped 7 bases, with 16 bases sitting between them. Germline assignment: CDR1 MDHEN and CDR2 SYDVKM. The CDR3 sequence is CASSAYRTGNEQFF. The CDR3 DNA reads TGTGCCAGCAGCGCTTATAGGACGGGGAATGAGCAGTTCTTC.

This sequence joins TRBV4-1 and TRBJ1-5; D possibly corresponds to TRBD1 (6 bases). The V gene's germline CDR1 is MGHRA and CDR2 YSYEKL. The V gene lost 0 bases and the J gene lost 7 bases, with 16 bases spanning the gap. The CDR3 sequence is 16 residues long. CDR3 amino acids: CASSQEGGPGSQPQHF. Here the CDR3 DNA reads TGCGCCAGCAGCCAAGAGGGGGGGCCCGGATCCCAGCCCCAGCATTTT.

There are many counts of this clonotype. The chain has TRBV9 and TRBJ2-3, with 7 bases lining up with TRBD1. Germline CDR1 SGDLS, CDR2 YYNGEE. The CDR3 loop spans 16 amino acids. Losses at the gene ends were 4 bases for V and 0 bases for J; bases not matched to a gene: 8. Written as DNA, the CDR3 is TGTGCCAGCAGCACCCGGACAGGCGAAAGCACAGATACGCAGTATTTT. It codes for CASSTRTGESTDTQYF.

The chain joins TRBV29-1 to TRBJ2-1, with TRBD1 identical over 10 bases. The CDR3 loop spans 15 amino acids. Trimming cost V 2 bases and J 6 bases; bases outside gene matches: 7. Germline CDR1 is SQVTM and CDR2 is ANQGSEA. CDR3 residues: CSVESTGTGANEQFF. Written as DNA, the CDR3 is TGCAGCGTTGAATCGACCGGGACAGGGGCCAATGAGCAGTTCTTC.

The chain employs TRBV7-2 and TRBJ2-7, with a possible D match to TRBD2 (6 bases). V lost 5 bases to trimming and J lost 2 bases, with 13 bases between them. This CDR3 is 14 amino acids long. Per the germline V gene, CDR1 is SGHTA and CDR2 is FQGNSA. The CDR3 DNA sequence: TGTGCCAGCAGCCCCGGGGCGGGGCCCTACGAGCAGTACTTC. It translates to CASSPGAGPYEQYF.

This clonotype has at least ten counts. The chain employs TRBV5-1 and TRBJ1-1; D is uncertain. In germline, CDR1 is SGHRS, CDR2 YFSETQ. V lost 4 bases and J 2 bases, leaving 12 bases between the germline ends. This CDR3 contains 14 residues. The CDR3 nucleotides read TGCGCCAGCAGCCTTCGGTCAGCCAACACTGAAGCTTTCTTT. It translates to CASSLRSANTEAFF. The full variable domain, with the rest looked up from reference TRBV5-1 and TRBJ1-1, is KAGVTQTPRYLIKTRGQQVTLSCSPISGHRSVSWYQQTPGQGLQFLFEYFSETQRNKGNFPGRFSGRQFSNSRSEMNVSTLELGDSALYLCASSLRSANTEAFFGQGTRLTVV.

This clonotype was counted between two and nine times. This chain links TRBV7-6 with TRBJ2-5; 10 bases map to TRBD1. The CDR3 loop spans 15 amino acids. The germline V gene encodes CDR1 SGHVS and CDR2 FNYEAQ. V shed 3 bases, J shed 5 bases, and the junction held 6 bases outside the gene matches. As DNA, the CDR3 is TGTGCCAGCAGCTTGGGACAGGGGCTAAGGGAGACCCAGTACTTC. Protein product: CASSLGQGLRETQYF.

This chain links TRBV18 with TRBJ1-1; no definite D call. CDR1 KGHSH and CDR2 LQKENI come from the germline V gene. Trimming cost V 0 bases and J 3 bases, with 5 bases left between them. The CDR3 has 13 residues. The chain's CDR3 is CASSPPVDTEAFF. DNA of the CDR3: TGTGCCAGCTCACCACCGGTGGACACTGAAGCTTTCTTT.

This clonotype was recorded a few times. The V and J genes are TRBV15 and TRBJ2-7, with a weak D call TRBD1 (6 bases). The CDR3 consists of 14 residues. V was cut by 3 bases and J by 1 base, with 10 bases left in between. Germline CDR1 is LNHNV and CDR2 is YYDKDF (reference sequence). The CDR3 sequence: CATSSRQGSYEQYF. In DNA form, the CDR3 reads TGTGCCACCAGCAGTCGTCAGGGGTCCTACGAGCAGTACTTC.

This clonotype was seen many times. This chain links TRBV10-3 with TRBJ2-1, with TRBD1 identical over 7 bases. J lost 4 bases, V lost 6 bases, and 9 bases had no gene match. Germline CDR1 reads ENHRY; CDR2 reads SYGVKD. The CDR3 extends over 15 amino acids. CDR3 amino acids: CAIRVEGGNYNEQFF. The CDR3 DNA follows: TGTGCCATCAGAGTGGAAGGGGGCAATTACAATGAGCAGTTCTTC.

The CDR3 bases are TGTGCCAGCAGCTTATTTGGCTCTGGGGCCAACGTCCTGACTTTC. Protein product: CASSLFGSGANVLTF. V and J are TRBV7-8 and TRBJ2-6, with D hard to call. CDR3 length: 15 amino acids. CDR1 is SGHVS, CDR2 FQNEAQ, per germline. Trimming cost V 2 bases and J 0 bases, with 5 bases left between them.

The J gene is TRBJ1-1, the V gene TRBV18; D possibly corresponds to TRBD1 (5 bases). Germline lookup yields CDR1 KGHSH and CDR2 LQKENI. V shed 3 bases and J shed 4 bases, with 12 bases lying between them. This CDR3 contains 14 residues. The CDR3 loop reads CASSPRGESTEAFF. The CDR3 nucleotides read TGTGCCAGCTCACCGAGGGGTGAATCCACTGAAGCTTTCTTT.

This clonotype was seen only a few times. J is TRBJ1-1 and V is TRBV7-6, with 9 bases lining up with TRBD1. Germline values: CDR1 SGHVS, CDR2 FNYEAQ. The CDR3 runs to 16 residues. With 5 bases clipped from V and 2 bases from J, the junction kept 9 bases outside the gene matches. CDR3 protein: CASSIFRDRANTEAFF. CDR3 bases: TGTGCCAGCAGCATATTCCGGGACAGGGCAAACACTGAAGCTTTCTTT.

This clonotype showed up many times. This chain uses TRBV3-1 with TRBJ1-5, with a weak D call TRBD1 (6 bases). Trimming took off 3 bases at V and 6 bases at J, with 12 bases between the two ends. Germline loops: CDR1 LGHDT, CDR2 YNNKEL (reference sequence). The CDR3 is 14 amino acids. CDR3 bases: TGTGCCAGCAGCCACCGAGGACAGAGTCAGCCCCAGCATTTT. This sequence encodes CASSHRGQSQPQHF. Full variable domain (rest looked up from reference TRBV3-1 and TRBJ1-5): DTAVSQTPKYLVTQMGNDKSIKCEQNLGHDTMYWYKQDSKKFLKIMFSYNNKELIINETVPNRFSPKSPDKAHLNLHINSLELGDSAVYFCASSHRGQSQPQHFGDGTRLSIL.

This rearrangement joins TRBV29-1 to TRBJ1-1; no clear D. The CDR3 contains 13 residues. V lost 5 bases and J 1 base, leaving 11 bases between the germline ends. The germline V gene has CDR1 SQVTM and CDR2 ANQGSEA. CDR3 coding DNA: TGCAGCGTTCGAGTTATGGGGAACACTGAAGCTTTCTTT. Its protein product is CSVRVMGNTEAFF.

This clonotype came up many times. The V and J genes are TRBV7-6 and TRBJ2-2, with 7 bases matching TRBD2. Germline assignment: CDR1 SGHVS and CDR2 FNYEAQ. CDR3 length: 13 amino acids. V trimming: 3 bases; J trimming: 6 bases; junction bases outside the gene matches: 1. The CDR3 reads CASSFGGAGELFF. The CDR3 DNA reads as TGTGCCAGCAGCTTTGGGGGGGCCGGGGAGCTGTTTTTT.

This clonotype showed up just a few times. The genes are TRBV5-1 and TRBJ2-7, with a possible D match to TRBD2 (6 bases). The CDR3 covers 15 residues. With 0 bases removed from V and 3 bases from J, the gap between germline ends came to 13 bases. Germline V gene sequence: CDR1 SGHRS, CDR2 YFSETQ. The CDR3, as DNA: TGCGCCAGCAGCTTGGCCGGGCTAGCGAGCTACGAGCAGTACTTC. Translation: CASSLAGLASYEQYF.

The chain combines TRBV18 with TRBJ2-2, with D possibly TRBD2 on 5 matching bases. CDR3 size: 15 residues. Between the trimmed V and J ends, which lost 0 bases and 3 bases, there was a span of 8 bases. Germline CDR1 KGHSH, CDR2 LQKENI. The CDR3 DNA sequence: TGTGCCAGCTCACCACCGTGGGGAGACACCGGGGAGCTGTTTTTT. Translation gives CASSPPWGDTGELFF.

This clonotype was picked up many times. This sequence joins TRBV6-5 and TRBJ2-5, with 12 positions matching TRBD2. CDR3 size: 16 residues. The germline CDR1 and CDR2 sequences are MNHEY and SVGAGI. V lost 0 bases, J lost 9 bases, and 8 bases stayed unmatched. The CDR3 region has the DNA TGTGCCAGCAGTTACTCAGTGACTAGCGGGAGATCGGCCCAGTACTTC. Residues: CASSYSVTSGRSAQYF.

At least ten counts were recorded for this clonotype. The V call is TRBV6-1, the J call TRBJ2-7; 8 bases line up with TRBD2. Looked up from germline, CDR1 is MNHNS and CDR2 is SASEGT. The ends lost 6 bases at V and 3 bases at J; junction bases unmatched: 7. The CDR3 spans 14 residues. The CDR3 sequence: CASSSGSSSYEQYF. CDR3 nucleotide sequence: TGTGCCAGCAGCAGCGGGAGTAGCAGCTACGAGCAGTACTTC.

This clonotype was found many times. V and J are TRBV29-1 and TRBJ2-7; D is unclear. Germline V gene data show CDR1 as SQVTM and CDR2 as ANQGSEA. The CDR3 is 13 amino acids. V lost 7 bases to trimming and J lost 7 bases, with 20 bases between them. CDR3: CSASFEVWGEQYF. The CDR3 bases are TGCAGCGCCTCTTTCGAGGTGTGGGGAGAGCAGTACTTC.

This clonotype was recorded at least ten times. V gene TRBV20-1 combines with J gene TRBJ1-5; unclear D gene. This CDR3 region has 14 residues. Germline V gives CDR1 DFQATT, CDR2 SNEGSKA (reference sequence). V gave up 1 base and J gave up 0 bases, with 7 bases separating them. CDR3 region: CSARGAGSNQPQHF. The CDR3 DNA follows: TGCAGTGCTAGAGGGGCAGGTAGCAATCAGCCCCAGCATTTT.

This sequence joins TRBV30 and TRBJ1-4, with TRBD1 as a possible D gene (6 bases). V was trimmed by 1 base and J by 5 bases, leaving 14 bases between them. The CDR3 loop spans 15 amino acids. The germline gives CDR1 GTSNPN, CDR2 SVGIG (reference sequence). CDR3 sequence reads: CAWSGRGVGNEKLFF. Here the CDR3 DNA reads TGTGCCTGGAGTGGCAGGGGAGTCGGGAATGAAAAACTGTTTTTT.

This clonotype has a count of ten or more. The chain links TRBV11-2 to TRBJ2-1, with D possibly TRBD2 on 6 matching bases. V lost 6 bases to trimming and J lost 8 bases, with 23 bases between them. The germline CDR1 and CDR2 sequences are SGHAT and FQNNGV. The CDR3 has 16 amino acids. The CDR3 loop reads CASRKTTVGGRDEQFF. The CDR3 DNA sequence: TGTGCCAGCAGAAAAACGACGGTCGGAGGGCGGGATGAGCAGTTCTTC.

This rearrangement joins TRBV13 to TRBJ2-3; tentative D call: TRBD1 (6 bases). The CDR3 loop spans 15 amino acids. V lost 4 bases and J 0 bases, leaving 11 bases between the germline ends. Germline-derived CDR1 and CDR2 are PRHDT and FYEKMQ (reference sequence). The CDR3 loop reads CASSYTGISTDTQYF. CDR3 sequence (DNA): TGTGCCAGCAGCTATACAGGGATAAGCACAGATACGCAGTATTTT.

The rearrangement joins TRBV12-3 or TRBV12-4 to TRBJ2-6; 9 bases align to TRBD1. V lost 3 bases, J lost 4 bases, and 19 bases stayed unmatched. This CDR3 has 21 residues. Written as DNA, the CDR3 is TGTGCCAGCAGTTTCACTCGGAGGCCGGGACAGGGTATTACAGGGGCCAACGTCCTGACTTTC. Its protein product is CASSFTRRPGQGITGANVLTF.